This TCR beta chain was found in a study of vaccination and CD4 T cells after COVID-19. Background on the study: Culture controls were given either a CEFX pool, an HIV-1 Nef pool, or no peptide.

The V and J ends lost 0 bases and 9 bases respectively, with 21 bases between them. CDR3 size: 17 residues. Germline loops: CDR1 DFQATT, CDR2 SNEGSKA (reference sequence). The time point is: late sampling 161 to 241 days after vaccination in three convalescent patients. Treatment reported: roughly 11-day PBMC culture with coronavirus spike peptide pools or control peptides (ViraFEST assay). The study sequenced cultured CD4+ T cell DNA using the Oncomine TCR Beta short-read assay. TCRdb independently ran MiXCR on the PCR reads; one entry per CDR3 protein. This sample has 20,000 to 25,000 distinct CDR3 sequences, with 46% found just once. Comment on this clonotype: The antigen is not known.

V usage is TRBV20-1 and J usage is TRBJ1-6; D remains unclear. Here the sequenced sample was CD4+ T cells from blood, cultured in vitro, taken about 7 months after SARS-CoV-2 vaccination. The source is a human donor who had recovered from COVID-19. The chain's CDR3 is CSARESGHEEVSSPLHF. CDR3 nucleotides: TGCAGTGCTAGAGAATCCGGGCACGAAGAGGTCTCTTCACCCCTCCACTTT.